The source of this TCR beta chain is a study of T cells in Graves' hyperthyroidism and ophthalmopathy (dated by TCRdb to between 2018 and 2021). Turning to the overall study: Peripheral blood samples were taken at the time of initial diagnosis, prior to any treatment. Following sampling, methimazole starting at 30 mg daily was given to hyperthyroidism patients, and high-dose intravenous methylprednisolone was given to ophthalmopathy patients. An independent validation cohort of 18 to 20 hyperthyroidism patients and 17 patients who later progressed to ophthalmopathy tested prospective prediction of ophthalmopathy. In addition, the study compared T-cell repertoires in thyroid tissue and in blood from 6 or 7 Graves' hyperthyroidism patients. The paper describes TCR Vbeta CDR3 sequencing of 140 or so peripheral blood samples, made up of 40 to 45 ophthalmopathy patients, 70 to 75 hyperthyroidism patients and 17 progressor patients. To identify distinguishing TCR V-J signatures, a discovery cohort of 100 or so patients was used, comprising 43 with Graves' ophthalmopathy and approximately 57 with stable Graves' hyperthyroidism. The roughly 100 discovery patients were randomly divided into training and test sets at a 7:3 ratio. Results and caveats for the whole study, not just this receptor: No statistical method was used to set the sample size in advance, and investigators knew the group allocation. In cross-validation, a model built on a 13 V-J signature told ophthalmopathy apart from stable hyperthyroidism with less than 90% sensitivity and 81% to 82% specificity, and in testing the same model reached 80%/75%. During validation, the model predicted progression to ophthalmopathy a median of around 6 months ahead of onset, with around 71% sensitivity and roughly 72% specificity. Most expanded thyroid clonotypes (frequency above 0.001) were also found in blood, which suggests that blood repertoires may mirror thyroid immune responses.

The CDR3 covers 12 residues, taking in both the cysteine and the phenylalanine. The read is trimmed to its CDR3 DNA, 36 bases read in frame from base 1. The germline V gene yields SGHTS for CDR1 and YDEGEE for CDR2. V is pared back by 4 bases and J by 4 bases, with 7 bases lying between the germline termini. Moderately to severely active disease, a Clinical Activity Score of at least 3, a NOSPECS grade of at least 4, and a duration under 3 months were present in ophthalmopathy patients. Exclusion was applied to patients with uncontrolled infections, other autoimmune diseases, pregnancy or lactation. Diagnoses were established on the basis of clinical symptoms, serum thyroxine and TRAb, thyroid ultrasound, and orbital computed tomography. PBMCs were separated from under 12 ml of fresh peripheral blood using Ficoll-Paque density gradient centrifugation. Total RNA was extracted using Trizol reagent, and RNA quality was assessed on an Agilent 2100 Bioanalyzer.

Amplification of TCR beta CDR3 regions was carried out from RNA transcripts. For the first round of RT-PCR on the TCR CDR3, the HTBI primer set was used together with the Qiagen OneStep RT-PCR kit. A second multiplex PCR round built the libraries, followed by size selection and purification. The libraries were sequenced on an Illumina HiSeq2000 using paired-end 100 bp reads. The original methods were these. SOAPnuke was used to process the raw data, removing reads that contained adapters or uncalled bases, had a mean Phred below 15, or lacked an exact match to the constant primer or identifier. COPE v1.2.5 was used to merge the high-quality paired reads, and each unique nucleotide sequence was defined as a clonotype. Clonotypes were aligned to IMGT TRBV, TRBD and TRBJ reference segments using MiTCR v1.1. Only V-J combinations with frequency above 0.0001, covering about 99% of repertoires, were analysed. The TCS score was defined as F50 (clonal expansion) divided by E x V (chaos), with BLOSUM62-based TCRdist calculated between CDR3 peptides within each V-J. Welch's t-statistics and random forest reduced 514 V-J features to roughly 13, which were used in a naive Bayes classifier (R e1071). Using fastp trimming at Q25 and MiXCR clonotype assembly, TCRdb reanalyzed the public sequencing data and kept in-frame beta chains. Merged by CDR3 protein, the rows form single entries marked with the most common genes and DNA. TCRdb, not the authors, supplied the V and J calls. The sample data list about 270,000 distinct CDR3 sequences, and 22% of these were observed just once. Around 60% of the sample comes from the top ten.

Many counts were recorded for this clonotype. Its antigen is not yet known. No clone much larger than this one lies a single base away; base qualities are absent. The sequenced material came from blood. The receptor chain draws on TRBV5-8 and TRBJ2-3; the D gene lacks a confident call. The sequence was obtained from a man between 25 and 39 years old with Graves' ophthalmopathy. The sequence in DNA is TGTGCCAGCAGCATATCTGCAGATACGCAGTATTTT. It is translated as CASSISADTQYF. When the CDR3 is completed using the reference TRBV5-8 and TRBJ2-3 genes on either side, the full variable domain is EAGVTQSPTHLIKTRGQQATLRCSPISGHTSVYWYQQALGLGLQFLLWYDEGEERNRGNFPPRFSGRQFPNYSSELNVNALELEDSALYLCASSISADTQYFGPGTRLTVL.